Listed here are 24 T cell receptor beta chains from one sample, sequenced in a study of blood T cell repertoires in COVID-19. The method was immunoSEQ multiplex PCR; TCRdb's version includes in-frame clones alone and lacks a portion of them. The sample lists 300,000 to 450,000 clones; 85% were seen once. What was sequenced was peripheral blood. These receptors all come from a woman aged 18 to 35 with acute or convalescent COVID-19.

The chain uses TRBV27 and TRBJ2-1, with TRBD2 matching 10 bases. V lost 5 bases, J lost 4 bases, and 5 bases stayed unmatched. This CDR3 spans 15 amino acids. Germline V CDR1 and CDR2: MNHEY, SMNVEV (reference sequence). The CDR3, as DNA: TGTGCCAGCAGTCGATATAGCGGGGGGTACAATGAGCAGTTCTTC. Protein product: CASSRYSGGYNEQFF.

This clone has only a few counts. The chain joins TRBV10-3 to TRBJ1-2, with TRBD1 as a possible D gene (6 bases). The CDR3 covers 14 residues. Germline V gene sequence: CDR1 ENHRY, CDR2 SYGVKD. The V gene lost 6 bases and the J gene lost 6 bases, with 17 bases spanning the gap. The CDR3 loop reads CAIRNKRTDDGYTF. CDR3 coding DNA: TGTGCCATCAGAAACAAGAGGACAGATGATGGCTACACCTTC.

The rearrangement joins TRBV7-3 to TRBJ2-1; TRBD2 is a possible D gene (6 bases). CDR3 length equals 14 residues. V lost 4 bases to trimming and J lost 4 bases, with 11 bases between them. CDR1 and CDR2 from the germline V gene are SGHTA and FQGTGA. CDR3 in amino acids: CASSSNLAYNEQFF. CDR3 bases: TGTGCCAGCAGCTCCAATCTAGCGTACAATGAGCAGTTCTTC.

The chain has TRBV29-1 and TRBJ2-3; TRBD1 matches 9 bases. Losses at the gene ends were 3 bases for V and 2 bases for J; bases not matched to a gene: 6. CDR3 length equals 15 residues. From germline, CDR1 is SQVTM and CDR2 ANQGSEA. CDR3 nucleotide sequence: TGCAGCGTTGAGGGGACAGGGACCGTCACAGATACGCAGTATTTT. The encoded protein is CSVEGTGTVTDTQYF.

The V gene is TRBV2, the J gene TRBJ1-1, with D unclear. Germline CDR1 SNHLY, CDR2 FYNNEI. The CDR3 has 10 amino acids. Trimming took off 8 bases at V and 5 bases at J, with 6 bases between the two ends. The CDR3 reads CASRYTEAFF. CDR3 coding DNA: TGTGCCAGCCGGTATACTGAAGCTTTCTTT.

The J gene is TRBJ1-4, the V gene TRBV6-1; possible D gene TRBD1, 5 bases. The length of the CDR3 is 15 residues. Germline-derived CDR1 and CDR2 are MNHNS and SASEGT. The V end lost 3 bases, the J end lost 7 bases, and 15 bases lay between the germline ends. In nucleotides, the CDR3 is TGTGCCAGCAGTGATTCCAGGGCCAGGGCTGAAAAACTGTTTTTT. Its protein product is CASSDSRARAEKLFF.

The chain couples TRBV4-1 to TRBJ1-2; 9 bases agree with TRBD1. Germline V gives CDR1 MGHRA, CDR2 YSYEKL. This CDR3 is built from 12 residues. The V segment lost 4 bases and the J segment 7 bases; nucleotides outside the gene matches: 1. For the CDR3, the DNA is TGCGCCAGCAGCCGGACAGGGGTTGGCTACACCTTC. It encodes CASSRTGVGYTF.

The chain couples TRBV5-1 to TRBJ1-1; D not resolved. This CDR3 region has 14 residues. The germline CDR1 and CDR2 sequences are SGHRS and YFSETQ. The V and J ends lost 4 bases and 4 bases respectively, with 14 bases between them. The CDR3 sequence: CASSQRPEGTEAFF. CDR3 bases: TGCGCCAGCAGCCAGAGACCCGAGGGCACTGAAGCTTTCTTT.

The genes are TRBV29-1 and TRBJ1-2; maybe TRBD1 (5 bases). The length of the CDR3 is 13 residues. V was clipped by 0 bases and J by 5 bases, with 10 bases between them. Germline V gives CDR1 SQVTM, CDR2 ANQGSEA. The CDR3 region has the DNA TGCAGCGTTGAAGAGGACGGGGGTTATGGCTACACCTTC. It specifies CSVEEDGGYGYTF.

A few counts support this clone. The CDR3 nucleotides read TGTGCCAGCAGTCCCCGTCCAGGGGCTACCACTGAAGCTTTCTTT. Protein: CASSPRPGATTEAFF. The V call is TRBV2, the J call TRBJ1-1; a weak D match, TRBD1 (6 bases). V was trimmed by 5 bases and J by 4 bases, leaving 17 bases between them. The germline gives CDR1 SNHLY, CDR2 FYNNEI. The CDR3 extends over 15 amino acids.

The chain carries TRBV12-1 and TRBJ2-2; TRBD1, the D gene given by the table, was not confirmed from the DNA. TRBV12-1 is labeled a pseudogene. CDR3 length equals 20 residues. The CDR3 spells CASSFIYFRDRGWNTGELFF. The CDR3 DNA reads as TGTGCCAGCAGCTTTATCTATTTCCGGGACAGGGGTTGGAACACCGGGGAGCTGTTTTTT.

This clone has just a few counts. The chain has TRBV2 and TRBJ1-4; 7 bases are a match to TRBD1. The CDR3 is made up of 14 amino acids. V dropped 5 bases and J dropped 6; count of bases not matched to a gene: 6. CDR1 and CDR2 (germline): SNHLY, FYNNEI. The CDR3 region has the DNA TGTGCCAGCAGTTCCGGGACAGCTTATGAAAAACTGTTTTTT. Its protein is CASSSGTAYEKLFF.

CDR3 protein: CASSQDGGGNSPLHF. The CDR3 DNA reads as TGCGCCAGCAGCCAAGATGGGGGGGGAAATTCACCCCTCCACTTT. The V call is TRBV4-1, the J call TRBJ1-6, with a possible D match to TRBD1 (5 bases). CDR1 and CDR2 from the germline V gene are MGHRA and YSYEKL. The CDR3 has 15 residues. V gave up 0 bases and J gave up 7 bases, with 10 bases separating them.

V gene TRBV11-2 combines with J gene TRBJ2-3, with TRBD2 identical over 10 bases. CDR1 is SGHAT and CDR2 is FQNNGV in the germline V gene. With V trimmed by 6 bases and J by 6 bases, 9 bases remained unmatched. The CDR3 contains 15 residues. The CDR3 here is CASSSSGGPGDTQYF. The CDR3 coding sequence is TGTGCCAGCAGTTCTAGCGGGGGCCCCGGGGATACGCAGTATTTT.

The rearrangement uses TRBV18 and TRBJ2-5; maybe TRBD2 (6 bases). The V end lost 4 bases, the J end lost 10 bases, and 16 bases lay between the germline ends. Germline CDR1 reads KGHSH; CDR2 reads LQKENI. The CDR3 is 13 residues long. The CDR3 loop reads CASSQEGNGDQYF. The DNA of the CDR3 is TGTGCCAGCTCACAGGAGGGCAATGGTGACCAGTACTTC.

In nucleotides, the CDR3 is TGCGCCAGCAGCTCTGGGGTAGGGGAGGCTAATGAAAAACTGTTTTTT. Its translation: CASSSGVGEANEKLFF. The chain joins TRBV5-1 to TRBJ1-4; perhaps TRBD1 as D (5 bases). Germline V CDR1 and CDR2: SGHRS, YFSETQ. The length of the CDR3 is 16 residues. V shed 3 bases and J shed 3 bases, with 15 bases lying between them.

The chain has TRBV28 and TRBJ2-7, with 7 bases identical to TRBD1. CDR1 and CDR2 from the germline V gene are MDHEN and SYDVKM. Trimming cost V 5 bases and J 1 base; bases outside gene matches: 5. This CDR3 has 14 amino acids. Here the CDR3 reads CASSLMGQSYEQYF. The CDR3 DNA reads as TGTGCCAGCAGTCTCATGGGACAGTCCTACGAGCAGTACTTC.

This clone has a handful of counts. V usage is TRBV28 and J usage is TRBJ1-1; possible D gene TRBD1, 6 bases. From germline, CDR1 is MDHEN and CDR2 SYDVKM. Trimming removed 8 bases from V and 2 bases from J, with 15 bases in between. There are 14 residues in the CDR3. Here the CDR3 reads CASPPSTGNTEAFF. The CDR3 nucleotides are TGTGCCAGCCCCCCCTCGACAGGAAACACTGAAGCTTTCTTT.

The chain combines TRBV11-3 with TRBJ2-1; D may be TRBD1 (7 bases). The CDR3 runs 14 residues. Trimming left V 5 bases short and J 6 bases short, with 14 bases between. Germline V gene data show CDR1 as SGHNT and CDR2 as YENEEA. Here the CDR3 reads CASSGGTEGNEQFF. As DNA, the CDR3 is TGTGCCAGCAGCGGAGGGACAGAAGGCAATGAGCAGTTCTTC.

This clone showed up just a few times. This sequence joins TRBV5-1 and TRBJ2-2, with TRBD1 matching over 10 bases. This CDR3 is built from 16 residues. J lost 4 bases, V lost 4 bases, and 7 bases had no gene match. CDR1 is SGHRS and CDR2 is YFSETQ in the germline V gene. CDR3 residues: CASSEPGQGTTGELFF. DNA for the CDR3: TGCGCCAGCAGCGAACCGGGACAGGGGACCACCGGGGAGCTGTTTTTT.

The V call is TRBV6-5, the J call TRBJ2-3; D unclear. Germline V gives CDR1 MNHEY, CDR2 SVGAGI. This CDR3 contains 14 residues. V was cut by 5 bases and J by 0 bases, with 9 bases left in between. The DNA for the CDR3 is TGTGCCAGCAGTAGGAGCCTTAGCACAGATACGCAGTATTTT. It codes for CASSRSLSTDTQYF.

V usage is TRBV5-6 and J usage is TRBJ1-1; no definite D call. Trimming cost V 0 bases and J 5 bases, with 14 bases left between them. CDR1 and CDR2 (germline): SGHDT, YYEEEE. CDR3 size: 15 residues. This CDR3 is CASSLGGGGRTEAFF. In nucleotides, the CDR3 is TGTGCCAGCAGCTTGGGAGGAGGAGGTAGGACTGAAGCTTTCTTT.

This chain uses TRBV6-5 with TRBJ1-6; 9 nucleotides line up with TRBD1. Germline lookup yields CDR1 MNHEY and CDR2 SVGAGI. The ends lost 5 bases at V and 5 bases at J; junction bases unmatched: 4. This CDR3 has 15 residues. The DNA of the CDR3 is TGTGCCAGCAGTCAGTGGACAGGGGATAATTCACCCCTCCACTTT. Translation gives CASSQWTGDNSPLHF.

CDR3 sequence (DNA): TGTGCCAGCAGCGCCCTACAGGGATCTAATTCACCCCTCCACTTT. Amino acids: CASSALQGSNSPLHF. This chain joins TRBV5-4 and TRBJ1-6; the D gene is possibly TRBD1 (6 bases). The germline V and J ends were trimmed by 4 bases and 6 bases, with 14 bases remaining between them. Germline loops: CDR1 SGHNT, CDR2 YYREEE (reference sequence). The length of the CDR3 is 15 residues.